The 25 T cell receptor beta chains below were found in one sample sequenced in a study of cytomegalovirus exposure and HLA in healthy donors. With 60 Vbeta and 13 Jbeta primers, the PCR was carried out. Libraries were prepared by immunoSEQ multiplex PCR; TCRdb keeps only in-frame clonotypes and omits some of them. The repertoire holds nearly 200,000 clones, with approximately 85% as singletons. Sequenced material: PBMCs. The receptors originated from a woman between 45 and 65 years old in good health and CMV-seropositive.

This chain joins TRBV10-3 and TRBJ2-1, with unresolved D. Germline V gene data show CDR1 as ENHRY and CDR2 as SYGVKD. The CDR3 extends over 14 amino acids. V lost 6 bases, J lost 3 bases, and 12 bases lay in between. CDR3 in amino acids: CAIRAAPVYNEQFF. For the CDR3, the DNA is TGTGCCATCAGGGCGGCCCCGGTCTACAATGAGCAGTTCTTC.

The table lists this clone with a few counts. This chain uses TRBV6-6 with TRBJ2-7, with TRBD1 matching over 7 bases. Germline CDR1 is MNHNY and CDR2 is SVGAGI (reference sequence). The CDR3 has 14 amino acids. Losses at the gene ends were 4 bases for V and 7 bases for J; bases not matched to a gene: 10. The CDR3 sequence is CASSSQTGRGEQYF. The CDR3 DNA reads TGTGCCAGCAGTTCTCAGACAGGGCGAGGGGAGCAGTACTTC.

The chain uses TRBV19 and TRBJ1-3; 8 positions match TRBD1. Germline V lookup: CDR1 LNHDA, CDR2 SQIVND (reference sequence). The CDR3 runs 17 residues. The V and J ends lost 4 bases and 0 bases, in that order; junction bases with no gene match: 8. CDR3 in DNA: TGTGCCAGTAGTACCCGACAGGGGATCCTCTCTGGAAACACCATATATTTT. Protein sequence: CASSTRQGILSGNTIYF.

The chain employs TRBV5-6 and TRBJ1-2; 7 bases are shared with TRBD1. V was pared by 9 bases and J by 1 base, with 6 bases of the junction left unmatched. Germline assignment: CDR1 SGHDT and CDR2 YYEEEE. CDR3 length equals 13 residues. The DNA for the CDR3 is TGTGCCACCCGGGACAGTTATAACTATGGCTACACCTTC. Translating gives CATRDSYNYGYTF.

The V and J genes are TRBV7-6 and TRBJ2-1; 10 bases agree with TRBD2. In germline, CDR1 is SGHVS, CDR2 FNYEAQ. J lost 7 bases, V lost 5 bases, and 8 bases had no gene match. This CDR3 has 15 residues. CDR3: CASSPLAGVGNEQFF. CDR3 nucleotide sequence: TGTGCCAGCAGCCCGCTAGCGGGAGTTGGGAATGAGCAGTTCTTC.

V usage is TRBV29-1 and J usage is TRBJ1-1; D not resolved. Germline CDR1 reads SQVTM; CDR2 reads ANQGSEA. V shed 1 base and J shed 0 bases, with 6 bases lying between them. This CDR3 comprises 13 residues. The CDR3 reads CSVEAHMNTEAFF. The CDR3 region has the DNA TGCAGCGTTGAAGCTCACATGAACACTGAAGCTTTCTTT.

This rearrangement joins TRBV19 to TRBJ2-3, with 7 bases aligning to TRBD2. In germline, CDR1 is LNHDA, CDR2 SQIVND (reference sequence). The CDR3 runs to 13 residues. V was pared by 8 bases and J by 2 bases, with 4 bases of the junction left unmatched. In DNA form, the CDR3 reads TGTGCCAGTTCGAAGCGGGACACAGATACGCAGTATTTT. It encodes CASSKRDTDTQYF.

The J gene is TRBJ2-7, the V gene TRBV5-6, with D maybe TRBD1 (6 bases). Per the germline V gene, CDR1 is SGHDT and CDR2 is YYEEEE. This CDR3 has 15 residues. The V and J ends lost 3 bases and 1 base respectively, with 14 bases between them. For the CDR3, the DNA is TGTGCCAGCAGCTCTTACAGGGCCGAATCCTACGAGCAGTACTTC. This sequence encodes CASSSYRAESYEQYF. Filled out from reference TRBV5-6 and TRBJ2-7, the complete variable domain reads DAGVTQSPTHLIKTRGQQVTLRCSPKSGHDTVSWYQQALGQGPQFIFQYYEEEERQRGNFPDRFSGHQFPNYSSELNVNALLLGDSALYLCASSSYRAESYEQYFGPGTRLTVT.

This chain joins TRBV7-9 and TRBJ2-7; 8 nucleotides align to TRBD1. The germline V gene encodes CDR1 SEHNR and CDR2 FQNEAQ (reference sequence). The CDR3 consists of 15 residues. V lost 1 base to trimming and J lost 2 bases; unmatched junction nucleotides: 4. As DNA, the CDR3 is TGTGCCAGCAGCTTAGGGACAGGGAAGACCTACGAGCAGTACTTC. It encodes CASSLGTGKTYEQYF.

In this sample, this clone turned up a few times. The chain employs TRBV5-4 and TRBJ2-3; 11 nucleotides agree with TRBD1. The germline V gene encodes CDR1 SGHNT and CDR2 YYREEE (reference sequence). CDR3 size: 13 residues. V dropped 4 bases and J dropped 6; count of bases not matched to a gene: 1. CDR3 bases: TGTGCCAGCAGCGGACAGGGGGCGGATACGCAGTATTTT. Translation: CASSGQGADTQYF. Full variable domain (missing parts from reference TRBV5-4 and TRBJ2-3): ETGVTQSPTHLIKTRGQQVTLRCSSQSGHNTVSWYQQALGQGPQFIFQYYREEENGRGNFPPRFSGLQFPNYSSELNVNALELDDSALYLCASSGQGADTQYFGPGTRLTVL.

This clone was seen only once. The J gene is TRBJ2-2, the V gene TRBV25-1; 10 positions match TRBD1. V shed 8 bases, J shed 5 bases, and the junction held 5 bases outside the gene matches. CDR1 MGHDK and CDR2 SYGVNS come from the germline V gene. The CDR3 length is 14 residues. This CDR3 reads CASGGTGATGELFF. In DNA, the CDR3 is TGTGCCAGCGGAGGGACAGGGGCGACCGGGGAGCTGTTTTTT.

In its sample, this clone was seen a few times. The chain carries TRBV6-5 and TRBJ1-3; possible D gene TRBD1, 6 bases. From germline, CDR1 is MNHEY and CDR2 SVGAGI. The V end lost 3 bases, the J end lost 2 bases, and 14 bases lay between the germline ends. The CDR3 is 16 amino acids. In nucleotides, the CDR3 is TGTGCCAGCAGTTATGCCGCAGGGGCGACTGGAAACACCATATATTTT. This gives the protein CASSYAAGATGNTIYF.

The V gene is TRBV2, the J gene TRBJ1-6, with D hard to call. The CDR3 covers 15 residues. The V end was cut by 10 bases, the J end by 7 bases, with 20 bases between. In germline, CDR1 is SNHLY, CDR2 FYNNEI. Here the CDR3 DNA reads TGTGCCACCTGTTGGGCGGGAAGAGGCAATTCACCCCTCCACTTT. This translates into CATCWAGRGNSPLHF. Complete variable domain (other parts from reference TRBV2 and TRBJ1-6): EPEVTQTPSHQVTQMGQEVILRCVPISNHLYFYWYRQILGQKVEFLVSFYNNEISEKSEIFDDQFSVERPDGSNFTLKIRSTKLEDSAMYFCATCWAGRGNSPLHFGNGTRLTVT.

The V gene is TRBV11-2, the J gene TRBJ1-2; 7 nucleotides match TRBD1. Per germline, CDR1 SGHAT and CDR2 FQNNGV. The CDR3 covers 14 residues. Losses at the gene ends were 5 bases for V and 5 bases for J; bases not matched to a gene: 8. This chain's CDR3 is CASSQSRGVYGYTF. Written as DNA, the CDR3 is TGTGCCAGCAGCCAATCCAGGGGGGTATATGGCTACACCTTC.

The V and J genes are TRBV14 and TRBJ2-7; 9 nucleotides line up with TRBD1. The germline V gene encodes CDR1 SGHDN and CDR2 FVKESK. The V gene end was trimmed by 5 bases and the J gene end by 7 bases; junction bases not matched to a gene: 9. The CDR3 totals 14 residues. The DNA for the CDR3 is TGTGCCAGCAGCTTGGGACAGGGCCTTTTAGAGCAGTACTTC. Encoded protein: CASSLGQGLLEQYF.

CDR3 sequence (DNA): TGTGCCAGCAGTGAGAGGACTACCTACAATGAGCAGTTCTTC. Translation: CASSERTTYNEQFF. The gene calls are TRBV2 and TRBJ2-1; D is perhaps TRBD2 (6 bases). This CDR3 contains 14 residues. V gave up 3 bases and J gave up 2 bases, with 8 bases separating them. Germline CDR1 and CDR2: SNHLY and FYNNEI.

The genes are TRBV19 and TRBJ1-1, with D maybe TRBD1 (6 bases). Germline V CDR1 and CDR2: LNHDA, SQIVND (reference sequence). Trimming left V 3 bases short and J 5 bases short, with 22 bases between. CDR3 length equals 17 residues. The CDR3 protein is CASSITGNYQGQTEAFF. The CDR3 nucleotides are TGTGCCAGTAGTATCACCGGCAACTACCAGGGGCAGACTGAAGCTTTCTTT.

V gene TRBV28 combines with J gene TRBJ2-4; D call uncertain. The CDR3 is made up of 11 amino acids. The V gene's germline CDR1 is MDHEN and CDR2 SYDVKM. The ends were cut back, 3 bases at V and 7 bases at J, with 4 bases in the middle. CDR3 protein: CASSLGNIQYF. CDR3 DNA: TGTGCCAGCAGTTTGGGCAACATTCAGTACTTC.

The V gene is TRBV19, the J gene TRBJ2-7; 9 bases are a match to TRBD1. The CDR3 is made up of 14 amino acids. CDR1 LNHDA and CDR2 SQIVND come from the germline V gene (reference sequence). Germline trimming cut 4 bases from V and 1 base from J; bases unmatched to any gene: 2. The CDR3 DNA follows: TGTGCCAGTAGTACGGGGACAGGGTCCTACGAGCAGTACTTC. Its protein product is CASSTGTGSYEQYF.

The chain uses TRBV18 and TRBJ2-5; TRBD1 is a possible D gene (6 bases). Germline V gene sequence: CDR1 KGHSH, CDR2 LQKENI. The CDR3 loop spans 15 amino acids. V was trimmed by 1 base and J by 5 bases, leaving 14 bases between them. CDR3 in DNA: TGTGCCAGCTCACCACGTACTGGGGGCGAGGAGACCCAGTACTTC. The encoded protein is CASSPRTGGEETQYF.

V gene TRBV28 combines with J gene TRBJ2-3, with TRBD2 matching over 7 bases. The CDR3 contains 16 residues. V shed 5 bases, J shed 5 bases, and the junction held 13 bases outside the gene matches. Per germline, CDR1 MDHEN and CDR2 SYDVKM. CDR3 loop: CASSPQTSLGVDTQYF. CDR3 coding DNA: TGTGCCAGCAGTCCCCAGACTAGCCTGGGGGTAGATACGCAGTATTTT.

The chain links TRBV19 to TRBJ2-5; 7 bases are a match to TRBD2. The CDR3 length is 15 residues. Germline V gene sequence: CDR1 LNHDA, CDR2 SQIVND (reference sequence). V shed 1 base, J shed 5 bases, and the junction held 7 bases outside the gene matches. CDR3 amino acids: CASSIGLATVETQYF. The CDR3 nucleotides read TGTGCCAGTAGTATAGGACTAGCCACCGTGGAGACCCAGTACTTC.

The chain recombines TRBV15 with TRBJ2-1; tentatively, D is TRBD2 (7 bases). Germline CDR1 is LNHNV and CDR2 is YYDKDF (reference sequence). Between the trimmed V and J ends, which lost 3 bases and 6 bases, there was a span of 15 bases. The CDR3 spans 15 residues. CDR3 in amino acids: CATSRGGGSGNEQFF. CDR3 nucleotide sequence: TGTGCCACCAGCAGGGGGGGCGGGAGCGGCAATGAGCAGTTCTTC.

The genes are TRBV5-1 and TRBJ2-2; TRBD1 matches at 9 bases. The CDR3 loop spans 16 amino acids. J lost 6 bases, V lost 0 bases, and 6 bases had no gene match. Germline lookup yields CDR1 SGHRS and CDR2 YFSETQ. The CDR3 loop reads CASSLEWTGVPGELFF. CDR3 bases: TGCGCCAGCAGCTTGGAGTGGACAGGGGTCCCCGGGGAGCTGTTTTTT.

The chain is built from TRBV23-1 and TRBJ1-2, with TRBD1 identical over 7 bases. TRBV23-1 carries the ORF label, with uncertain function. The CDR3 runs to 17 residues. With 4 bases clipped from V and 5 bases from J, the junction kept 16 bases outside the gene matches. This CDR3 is CASSPHTQGPFLYGYTF. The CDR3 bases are TGCGCCAGCAGTCCCCACACACAGGGGCCCTTCTTATATGGCTACACCTTC.